This T cell receptor beta chain was found in a study of blood T cell repertoires in COVID-19. Individuals drawn from approximately 22 US areas were roughly 18 to 100 years old. TCRdb's table, derived via immunoSEQ multiplex PCR, lists solely in-frame clones and lacks some. The sample has around 300,000 clones, 70% to 90% seen once; the top ten hold 6% to 7%. Only one count was recorded for this clone. CDR3 length: 14 amino acids. Germline-derived CDR1 and CDR2 are SNHLY and FYNNEI. The germline V and J ends were trimmed by 6 bases and 7 bases, with 16 bases remaining between them. The TCR comes from a middle-aged woman who had recovered from COVID-19. The specimen sequenced was PBMCs or T cells enriched from blood (not recorded which). This chain connects TRBV2 to TRBJ1-3; D call uncertain. The DNA for the CDR3 is TGTGCCAGCAGGGCGGGGAAGGGTTGGAACACCATATATTTT. Amino acids: CASRAGKGWNTIYF.